This paragraph covers one TCR beta chain sequence. Its antigen remains unknown. Amplification by 5'RACE using constant-segment primers produced TCR alpha and TCR beta cDNA libraries that carried sample barcodes and UMIs. TCRdb ran MiXCR on the 5' RACE reads and lists one entry per CDR3 protein. This table has roughly 600,000 distinct CDR3 sequences, more than 15% appearing once. This specimen comes from a study of T-cell memory formation after mild COVID-19. Whole-study findings and limits: Clones that contracted from day 15 to 85 were balanced CD4/CD8, while later expanders leaned CD4+. For second-wave clones that peaked at day 37, SARS-CoV-2 specificity went unverified. Prior to infection, memory already included some responding clones, suggesting cross-reactive memory joined.

Looked up from germline, CDR1 is SGHVS and CDR2 is FNYEAQ. V trimming: 4 bases; J trimming: 6 bases; junction bases outside the gene matches: 9. The CDR3 extends over 15 amino acids. This TCR derives from an adult woman who had mild COVID-19 (a few samples of this study predate the infection). Cell type and time point are not known. Sequenced material: PBMCs or a T cell subset sorted from them (not recorded which). The chain couples TRBV7-6 to TRBJ2-1; 7 bases are a match to TRBD2. CDR3 loop: CASSSLGLAANEQFF. In nucleotides, the CDR3 is TGTGCCAGCAGCTCCCTGGGGCTAGCGGCCAATGAGCAGTTCTTC.